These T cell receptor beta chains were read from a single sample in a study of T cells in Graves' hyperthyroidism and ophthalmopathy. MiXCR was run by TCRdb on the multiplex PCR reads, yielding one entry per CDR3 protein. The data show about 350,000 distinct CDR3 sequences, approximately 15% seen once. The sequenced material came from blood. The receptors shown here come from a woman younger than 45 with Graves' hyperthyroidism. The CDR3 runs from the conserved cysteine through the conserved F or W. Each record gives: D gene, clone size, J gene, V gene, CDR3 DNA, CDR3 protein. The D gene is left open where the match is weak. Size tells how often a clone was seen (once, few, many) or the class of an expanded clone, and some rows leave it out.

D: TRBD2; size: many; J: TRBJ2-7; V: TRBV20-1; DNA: TGCAGTGCAACGGGACTAGTATCGTACGAGCAGTACTTC; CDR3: CSATGLVSYEQYF
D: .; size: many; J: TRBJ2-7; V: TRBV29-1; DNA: TGCAGCGTTGAAGGTCAGGCATACGAGCAGTACTTC; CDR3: CSVEGQAYEQYF
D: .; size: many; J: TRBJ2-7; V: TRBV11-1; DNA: TGTGCCAGCACCCCAGGAGTAGCGAGCCACGAGCAGTACTTC; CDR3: CASTPGVASHEQYF
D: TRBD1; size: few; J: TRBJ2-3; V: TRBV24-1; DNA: TGTGCCACCAGTGATGCCCAGGGGGATTACACAGATACGCAGTATTTT; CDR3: CATSDAQGDYTDTQYF
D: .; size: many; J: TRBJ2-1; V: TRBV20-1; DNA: TGCAGTGCTACCCGCCCGGAGGGAGTGGTTGAGCAGTTCTTC; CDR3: CSATRPEGVVEQFF
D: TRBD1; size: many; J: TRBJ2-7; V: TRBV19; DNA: TGTGCCAGTAATCACAGGGGGTCCTACGAGCAGTACTTC; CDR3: CASNHRGSYEQYF
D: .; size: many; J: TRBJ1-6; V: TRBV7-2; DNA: TGTGCCAGCAGCTTAGGGTTCGGGGGGCACACCCTCCACTTT; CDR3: CASSLGFGGHTLHF
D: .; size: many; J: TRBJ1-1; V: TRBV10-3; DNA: TGTGCCATCAGGTCACGGGGGCCGAACACTGAAGCTTTCTTT; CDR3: CAIRSRGPNTEAFF
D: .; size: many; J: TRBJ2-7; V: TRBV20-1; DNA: TGCAGTGCCGACTTTTACGAGCAGTACTTC; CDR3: CSADFYEQYF
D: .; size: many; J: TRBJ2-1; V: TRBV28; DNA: TGTGCCAGCAGTTTTCTCCCAGGGGTCATCTACAATGAGCAGTTCTTC; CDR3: CASSFLPGVIYNEQFF
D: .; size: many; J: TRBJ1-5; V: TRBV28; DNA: TGTGCCAGCAGTTTAAAGGGGATGCTTTATAGCAATCAGCCCCAGCATTTT; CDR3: CASSLKGMLYSNQPQHF
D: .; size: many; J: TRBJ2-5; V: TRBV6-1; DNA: TGTGCCAGCAGTTCCCGACGGGGCGTAGAGACCCAGTACTTC; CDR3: CASSSRRGVETQYF
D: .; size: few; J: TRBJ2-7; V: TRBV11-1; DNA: TGTGCCAGCAGCTCGTCTTCCTGGGGCTACGAGCAGTACTTC; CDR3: CASSSSSWGYEQYF
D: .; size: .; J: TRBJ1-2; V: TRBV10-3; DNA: TGTGCCATCATGTCGGACCCGGACTATGGCTACACCTTC; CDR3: CAIMSDPDYGYTF
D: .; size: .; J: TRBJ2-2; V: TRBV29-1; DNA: TGCAGCGTTGAGGGTATACAGGGCAGGACCGGGGAGCTGTTTTTT; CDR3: CSVEGIQGRTGELFF
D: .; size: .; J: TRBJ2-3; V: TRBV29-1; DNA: TGCAGCGTTGCCGGTGTTGCAGATACGCAGTATTTT; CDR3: CSVAGVADTQYF
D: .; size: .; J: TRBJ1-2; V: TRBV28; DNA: TGTGCCAGCAGTTTCACAGTCAACTATGGCTACACCTTC; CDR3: CASSFTVNYGYTF
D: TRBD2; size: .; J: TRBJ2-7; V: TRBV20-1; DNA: TGCAGTGCTCTGAGGACTAGCGGGAGCTACGAGCAGTACTTC; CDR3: CSALRTSGSYEQYF
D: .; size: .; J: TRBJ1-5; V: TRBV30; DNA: TGTGCCTGGAATTATGCAGCCGATCAGCCCCAGCATTTT; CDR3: CAWNYAADQPQHF
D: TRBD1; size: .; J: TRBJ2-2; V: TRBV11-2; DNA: TGTGCCAGCAGCACAGGGACAGCCGGGGAGCTGTTTTTT; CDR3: CASSTGTAGELFF
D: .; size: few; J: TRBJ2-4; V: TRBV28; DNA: TGTGCCTGCAGCCTCAAAAAATTATCTGGAGCCAAAAACATTCAGTACTTC; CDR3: CACSLKKLSGAKNIQYF
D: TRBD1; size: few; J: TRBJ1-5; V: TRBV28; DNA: TGTGCCAGCAGTTCCCGGGACAGCCAATTTTATAGCAATCAGCCCCAGCATTTT; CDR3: CASSSRDSQFYSNQPQHF
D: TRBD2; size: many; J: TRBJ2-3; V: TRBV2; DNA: TGTGCCAGCATTGGTACAGCGGGAGGGCCAGATACGCAGTATTTT; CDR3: CASIGTAGGPDTQYF
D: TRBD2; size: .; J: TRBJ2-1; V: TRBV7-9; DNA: TGTGCCAGCAGCTCCGATGGCGGGGTAGCGGGAGGGAATGAGCAGTTCTTC; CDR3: CASSSDGGVAGGNEQFF
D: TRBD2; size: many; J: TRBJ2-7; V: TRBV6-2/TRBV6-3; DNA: TGTGCCAGCAGCCGAATTGGGACTAGGGGTGACGAGCAGTACTTC; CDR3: CASSRIGTRGDEQYF
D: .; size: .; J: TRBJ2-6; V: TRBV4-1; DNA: TGCGCCAGCAGCGACCACGACAGCTCTGGGGCCAACGTCCTGACTTTC; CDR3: CASSDHDSSGANVLTF
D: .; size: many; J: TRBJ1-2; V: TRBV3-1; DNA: TGTGCCAGCAGCCAAGCCCAGGGAACCTATGGCTACACCTTC; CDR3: CASSQAQGTYGYTF
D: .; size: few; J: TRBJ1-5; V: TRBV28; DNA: TGTGCCAGCAGCCCCTTGGGGGACATTTTGGGTGAGGGGCATCGCAATCAGCCCCAGCATTTT; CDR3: CASSPLGDILGEGHRNQPQHF
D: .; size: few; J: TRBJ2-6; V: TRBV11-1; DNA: TGTGCCAGCAGCTTCCGAACGTCCGCCTTAGCTGGGGCCAACGTCCTGACTTTC; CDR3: CASSFRTSALAGANVLTF
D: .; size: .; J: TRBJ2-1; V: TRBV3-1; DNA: TGTGCCAGCAGCAACAAGGCAGGAAGTTTGGAGTTCTTC; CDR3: CASSNKAGSLEFF
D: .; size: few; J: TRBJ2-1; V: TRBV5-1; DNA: TGCGCCAGCAGCTTGGGGGTAACTGAGCAGTTCTTC; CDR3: CASSLGVTEQFF
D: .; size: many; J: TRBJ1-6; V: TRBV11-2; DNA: TGTGCCAGCAGCCCGGGGGGGTATAATTCACCCCTCCACTTT; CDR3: CASSPGGYNSPLHF
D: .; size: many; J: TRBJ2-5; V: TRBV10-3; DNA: TGTGCCATCAGTAGTGGGCAGACCCAGTACTTC; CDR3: CAISSGQTQYF
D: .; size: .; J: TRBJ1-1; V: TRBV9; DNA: TGTGCCAGCAGCCCTGACATGGACGGGAACACTGAAGCTTTCTTT; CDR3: CASSPDMDGNTEAFF
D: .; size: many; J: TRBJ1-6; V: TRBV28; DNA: TGTGCCAGCAGCCGATTCAGCCTCTTAACAGGGTCTGATTCACCCCTCCACTTT; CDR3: CASSRFSLLTGSDSPLHF
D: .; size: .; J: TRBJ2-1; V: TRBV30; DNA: TGTGCCTGGACCGCGGACTCTCCCTACAATGAGCAGTTCTTC; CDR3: CAWTADSPYNEQFF
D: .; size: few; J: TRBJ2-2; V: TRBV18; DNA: TGTGCCAGCTCACCACCGGTGGGGAACACCGGGGAGCTGTTTTTT; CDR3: CASSPPVGNTGELFF
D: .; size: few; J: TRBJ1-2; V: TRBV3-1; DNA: TGTGCCAGCAGCCAATCGCCGGGGGGCGCCGGCTACACCTTC; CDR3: CASSQSPGGAGYTF
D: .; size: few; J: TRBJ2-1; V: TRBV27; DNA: TGTGCCAGCAGTCCCCCCCGACTAGTAGGTGGCAATGAGCAGTTCTTC; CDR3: CASSPPRLVGGNEQFF
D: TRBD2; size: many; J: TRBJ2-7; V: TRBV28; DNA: TGTGCCAGCAGTTTCCCCCTAGCGGGAGGGTCCTACGAGCAGTACTTC; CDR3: CASSFPLAGGSYEQYF
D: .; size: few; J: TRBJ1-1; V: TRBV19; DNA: TGTGCCAGTAGTTCAAGAGCAGCGAACACTGAAGCTTTCTTT; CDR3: CASSSRAANTEAFF
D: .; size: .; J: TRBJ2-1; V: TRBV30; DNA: TGTGCCTCCTCTACGCTCGGCGAGCAGTTCTTC; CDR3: CASSTLGEQFF
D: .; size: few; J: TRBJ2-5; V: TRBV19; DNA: TGTGCCAGTAGTATCGGGCAGGGCATGGAGACCCAGTACTTC; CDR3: CASSIGQGMETQYF
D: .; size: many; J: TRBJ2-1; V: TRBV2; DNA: TGTGCCACGGCGGGCGTGAGGGGTAGGAACAATGAGCAGTTCTTC; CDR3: CATAGVRGRNNEQFF
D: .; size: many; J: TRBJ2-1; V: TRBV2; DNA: TGTGCCAGCAGTGAACCGGGACGATTCTCCTACAATGAGCAGTTCTTC; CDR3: CASSEPGRFSYNEQFF
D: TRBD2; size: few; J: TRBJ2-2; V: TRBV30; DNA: TGTGCCTGGAGTCTAGCGGGAGGGACCGGGGAGCTGTTTTTT; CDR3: CAWSLAGGTGELFF
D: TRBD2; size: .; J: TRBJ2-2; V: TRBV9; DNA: TGTGCCAGCAGCGTAGCGGCGGGAGTCACCGGGGAGCTGTTTTTT; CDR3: CASSVAAGVTGELFF
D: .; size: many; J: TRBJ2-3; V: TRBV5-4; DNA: TGTGCCAGCAGCCCGGGGGGCAGCCGCACAGATACGCAGTATTTT; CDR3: CASSPGGSRTDTQYF
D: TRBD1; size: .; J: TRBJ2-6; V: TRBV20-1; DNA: TGCAGTGCCCTAACAGGGACAGGGACCATCTCTGGGGCCAACGTCCTGACTTTC; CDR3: CSALTGTGTISGANVLTF
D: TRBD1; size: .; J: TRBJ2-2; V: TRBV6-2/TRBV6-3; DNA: TGTGCCAGCAGTTCACTTGAGACCGGGACAGGGGCCGGGGAGCTGTTTTTT; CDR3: CASSSLETGTGAGELFF
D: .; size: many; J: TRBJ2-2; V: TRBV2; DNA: TGTGCCAGCAGTGGGGGGGCGAGCACCGGGGAGCTGTTTTTT; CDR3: CASSGGASTGELFF
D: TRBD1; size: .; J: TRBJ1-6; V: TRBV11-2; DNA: TGTGCCAGCAGCTTAGGAGGGACAGGGTTTTCACCCCTCCACTTT; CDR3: CASSLGGTGFSPLHF
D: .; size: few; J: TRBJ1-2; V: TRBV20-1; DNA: TGCAGTGCTAGTCGGCCGGCGAACTATGGCTACACCTTC; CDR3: CSASRPANYGYTF
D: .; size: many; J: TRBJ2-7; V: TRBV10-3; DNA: TGTGCCATCCGGGCGAGCTCCTACGAGCAGTACTTC; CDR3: CAIRASSYEQYF